These T cell receptor beta chains were read from a single sample in a study of PD-1 blockade in classical Hodgkin lymphoma. Using immunoSEQ multiplex PCR, the repertoire was profiled, and TCRdb retains in-frame clones only, with some absent. This sample has 90,000 or so clones, with around 90% found just once. The material sequenced was peripheral blood mononuclear cells (PBMCs), taken before the second cycle of nivolumab. These receptors were obtained from a human donor with classical Hodgkin lymphoma. Each CDR3 is given with its conserved first and last residue. The D gene is left open where the match is weak. Some rows mark clone size as missing; the rest say once, few, many or name a class of expanded clone.

d_gene: .
v_gene: TRBV30
abundance: .
len: 15
j_gene: TRBJ2-6
CDR3aa: CAWSAPYSGANVLTF
CDR3nt: TGTGCCTGGAGTGCCCCTTACTCTGGGGCCAACGTCCTGACTTTC

d_gene: TRBD2
v_gene: TRBV7-6
abundance: .
len: 16
j_gene: TRBJ2-3
CDR3aa: CASSPKGLAGFDTQYF
CDR3nt: TGTGCCAGCAGCCCGAAGGGACTAGCGGGCTTCGATACGCAGTATTTT

d_gene: .
v_gene: TRBV18
abundance: .
len: 13
j_gene: TRBJ1-2
CDR3aa: CASSRSENYGYTF
CDR3nt: TGTGCCAGCTCACGATCAGAAAACTATGGCTACACCTTC

d_gene: TRBD1
v_gene: TRBV28
abundance: .
len: 14
j_gene: TRBJ1-1
CDR3aa: CASRPDRVPTEAFF
CDR3nt: TGTGCCAGCAGGCCGGACAGGGTGCCCACTGAAGCTTTCTTT

d_gene: TRBD1
v_gene: TRBV7-8
abundance: .
len: 15
j_gene: TRBJ1-4
CDR3aa: CASSFLRGPREKLFF
CDR3nt: TGTGCCAGCAGCTTCCTCAGGGGGCCTAGGGAAAAACTGTTTTTT

d_gene: TRBD1
v_gene: TRBV6-1
abundance: .
len: 16
j_gene: TRBJ1-4
CDR3aa: CASSDLLPQGGEKLFF
CDR3nt: TGTGCCAGCAGTGACTTGCTCCCACAGGGGGGGGAAAAACTGTTTTTT

d_gene: TRBD1
v_gene: TRBV30
abundance: .
len: 15
j_gene: TRBJ1-2
CDR3aa: CAWSAGTGRIYGYTF
CDR3nt: TGTGCCTGGAGTGCCGGGACAGGGAGGATCTATGGCTACACCTTC

d_gene: .
v_gene: TRBV11-2
abundance: .
len: 13
j_gene: TRBJ2-5
CDR3aa: CASSPSPGETQYF
CDR3nt: TGTGCCAGCAGCCCGTCCCCGGGAGAGACCCAGTACTTC

d_gene: TRBD1
v_gene: TRBV10-1
abundance: .
len: 19
j_gene: TRBJ1-3
CDR3aa: CASSAGTGPFGISGNTIYF
CDR3nt: TGCGCCAGCAGTGCCGGGACAGGCCCCTTTGGGATCTCTGGAAACACCATATATTTT

d_gene: .
v_gene: TRBV28
abundance: .
len: 13
j_gene: TRBJ1-5
CDR3aa: CASSLVGYQPQHF
CDR3nt: TGTGCCAGCAGTTTGGTTGGATATCAGCCCCAGCATTTT

d_gene: TRBD2
v_gene: TRBV16
abundance: .
len: 12
j_gene: TRBJ2-7
CDR3aa: CASSHGTSEQYF
CDR3nt: TGTGCCAGCAGCCACGGGACTAGCGAGCAGTACTTC

d_gene: TRBD1
v_gene: TRBV5-4
abundance: .
len: 17
j_gene: TRBJ2-2
CDR3aa: CASSLGGQGINTGELFF
CDR3nt: TGTGCCAGCAGCTTGGGCGGACAGGGGATTAACACCGGGGAGCTGTTTTTT

d_gene: .
v_gene: TRBV28
abundance: .
len: 15
j_gene: TRBJ2-7
CDR3aa: CASSHRAFLSYEQYF
CDR3nt: TGTGCCAGCAGTCATCGGGCGTTCCTCTCCTACGAGCAGTACTTC

d_gene: .
v_gene: TRBV20-1
abundance: .
len: 10
j_gene: TRBJ2-5
CDR3aa: CSASTGTQYF
CDR3nt: TGCAGTGCTTCTACAGGGACCCAGTACTTC

d_gene: .
v_gene: TRBV10-1
abundance: .
len: 13
j_gene: TRBJ2-2
CDR3aa: CASRPGLAGELFF
CDR3nt: TGCGCCAGCAGACCGGGACTTGCCGGGGAGCTGTTTTTT

d_gene: TRBD1
v_gene: TRBV6-5
abundance: .
len: 14
j_gene: TRBJ1-4
CDR3aa: CASSYEGAREKLFF
CDR3nt: TGTGCCAGCAGTTATGAGGGGGCGCGGGAAAAACTGTTTTTT

d_gene: TRBD1
v_gene: TRBV19
abundance: .
len: 18
j_gene: TRBJ1-5
CDR3aa: CASSIPRDRGYSNQPQHF
CDR3nt: TGTGCCAGTAGTATTCCCCGGGACAGGGGATATAGCAATCAGCCCCAGCATTTT

d_gene: .
v_gene: TRBV27
abundance: .
len: 12
j_gene: TRBJ1-4
CDR3aa: CASRGANEKLFF
CDR3nt: TGTGCCAGCAGGGGAGCTAATGAAAAACTGTTTTTT

d_gene: TRBD2
v_gene: TRBV2
abundance: .
len: 15
j_gene: TRBJ2-1
CDR3aa: CATSRREGLGNEQFF
CDR3nt: TGTGCCACCTCGAGGCGGGAGGGCCTTGGGAATGAGCAGTTCTTC

d_gene: TRBD1
v_gene: TRBV18
abundance: once
len: 14
j_gene: TRBJ1-1
CDR3aa: CASSLTGPNTEAFF
CDR3nt: TGTGCCAGCTCACTGACAGGGCCGAACACTGAAGCTTTCTTT

d_gene: .
v_gene: TRBV2
abundance: .
len: 16
j_gene: TRBJ1-1
CDR3aa: CASSGVNDLGNTEAFF
CDR3nt: TGTGCCAGCAGTGGCGTGAATGACCTGGGGAACACTGAAGCTTTCTTT

d_gene: .
v_gene: TRBV30
abundance: .
len: 12
j_gene: TRBJ2-7
CDR3aa: CAWSVRGYEQYF
CDR3nt: TGTGCCTGGAGTGTGAGGGGCTACGAGCAGTACTTC

d_gene: TRBD1
v_gene: TRBV7-7
abundance: .
len: 16
j_gene: TRBJ2-5
CDR3aa: CASSQRDRGLFETQYF
CDR3nt: TGTGCTAGCAGCCAGAGGGACAGGGGGCTTTTTGAGACCCAGTACTTC

d_gene: .
v_gene: TRBV11-3
abundance: .
len: 11
j_gene: TRBJ2-2
CDR3aa: CASSETGELFF
CDR3nt: TGTGCCAGCTCCGAGACCGGGGAGCTGTTTTTT

d_gene: .
v_gene: TRBV4-1
abundance: .
len: 16
j_gene: TRBJ2-1
CDR3aa: CASSQEDTSSYNEQFF
CDR3nt: TGCGCCAGCAGCCAAGAGGACACGAGCTCCTACAATGAGCAGTTCTTC

d_gene: .
v_gene: TRBV27
abundance: .
len: 15
j_gene: TRBJ2-7
CDR3aa: CASSLSRGIAYEQYF
CDR3nt: TGTGCCAGCAGTTTATCGAGGGGTATCGCCTACGAGCAGTACTTC

d_gene: TRBD1
v_gene: TRBV5-1
abundance: .
len: 14
j_gene: TRBJ1-1
CDR3aa: CASSARTGETEAFF
CDR3nt: TGCGCCAGCAGCGCCCGGACAGGGGAAACTGAAGCTTTCTTT

d_gene: .
v_gene: TRBV28
abundance: .
len: 16
j_gene: TRBJ1-4
CDR3aa: CASTPGDFGRDEKLFF
CDR3nt: TGTGCCAGCACTCCAGGGGACTTCGGTAGGGATGAAAAACTGTTTTTT

d_gene: .
v_gene: TRBV19
abundance: .
len: 17
j_gene: TRBJ1-5
CDR3aa: CASSIDHGPGMNQPQHF
CDR3nt: TGTGCCAGTAGTATAGATCACGGGCCAGGGATGAATCAGCCCCAGCATTTT

d_gene: TRBD2
v_gene: TRBV19
abundance: once
len: 13
j_gene: TRBJ2-2
CDR3aa: CASTTSGVGELFF
CDR3nt: TGTGCCAGTACCACTAGCGGAGTCGGGGAGCTGTTTTTT

d_gene: .
v_gene: TRBV7-3
abundance: .
len: 14
j_gene: TRBJ2-1
CDR3aa: CARFPADSYNEQFF
CDR3nt: TGTGCCCGTTTTCCGGCGGACTCCTACAATGAGCAGTTCTTC

d_gene: .
v_gene: TRBV30
abundance: .
len: 18
j_gene: TRBJ2-6
CDR3aa: CAWSRGMVGTSGANVLTF
CDR3nt: TGTGCCTGGAGCCGGGGTATGGTGGGGACCTCTGGGGCCAACGTCCTGACTTTC

d_gene: .
v_gene: TRBV13
abundance: .
len: 14
j_gene: TRBJ2-7
CDR3aa: CASSKKRGPYEQYF
CDR3nt: TGTGCCAGCAGCAAGAAACGGGGGCCCTACGAGCAGTACTTC

d_gene: TRBD2
v_gene: TRBV5-4
abundance: .
len: 15
j_gene: TRBJ2-7
CDR3aa: CASSLGAAGTYEQYF
CDR3nt: TGTGCCAGCAGCTTGGGGGCAGCGGGAACCTACGAGCAGTACTTC